What follows are 32 T cell receptor beta chains derived from one specimen sequenced in a study of blood T cell repertoires in COVID-19 (dated by TCRdb to about 2020). Library preparation was by the immunoSEQ multiplex PCR assay. As stored in TCRdb, this immuneACCESS dataset retains in-frame rearrangements with V and J assigned. A fraction of the clones does not appear; measured against another copy, unresolved V genes explain less than half of the discrepancy, and the remainder lacks a known reason. Present in this sample are about 200,000 clones, about 80% of which were seen just once. Under 8% of the sample belongs to the ten largest clones. The sample was peripheral blood. Receptor source: a man aged 55 to 69 with acute or convalescent COVID-19.

The V gene is TRBV30, the J gene TRBJ1-5, with 10 bases fitting TRBD1. The V segment lost 2 bases and the J segment 4 bases; nucleotides outside the gene matches: 8. There are 16 residues in the CDR3. Germline V gives CDR1 GTSNPN, CDR2 SVGIG (reference sequence). The CDR3 DNA is TGTGCCTGGAGTCCGCTCGGGACAGGGGCGAATCAGCCCCAGCATTTT. This encodes CAWSPLGTGANQPQHF.

The chain joins TRBV7-2 to TRBJ1-2, with D maybe TRBD1 (6 bases). CDR1 is SGHTA and CDR2 is FQGNSA in the germline V gene. The CDR3 length is 14 residues. Trimming removed 5 bases at V and 0 bases at J, with 10 bases between. The CDR3: CASSQGTANYGYTF. The CDR3 DNA follows: TGTGCCAGCAGCCAGGGGACCGCTAACTATGGCTACACCTTC.

The chain couples TRBV11-3 to TRBJ2-3; D call uncertain. Trimming shortened V by 3 bases and J by 2 bases, and 6 bases separated the two germline ends. Germline V gene data show CDR1 as SGHNT and CDR2 as YENEEA. The CDR3 runs to 13 residues. The CDR3 protein is CASSFSLTDTQYF. Here the CDR3 DNA reads TGTGCCAGCAGCTTTAGTCTCACAGATACGCAGTATTTT.

This chain links TRBV19 with TRBJ1-2, with D possibly matching TRBD1 (6 bases). Germline values: CDR1 LNHDA, CDR2 SQIVND (reference sequence). This CDR3 is built from 13 residues. V was shortened by 7 bases and J by 4 bases, with 13 bases between the two germline ends. For the CDR3, the DNA is TGTGCCAGTACCCCGGACAGACCCTATGGCTACACCTTC. It yields the protein CASTPDRPYGYTF.

V and J are TRBV18 and TRBJ1-6; TRBD1 agrees at 7 bases. The CDR3 extends over 14 amino acids. The germline CDR1 and CDR2 sequences are KGHSH and LQKENI. Germline trimming cut 6 bases from V and 5 bases from J; bases unmatched to any gene: 4. CDR3 protein: CASSPDRDNSPLHF. CDR3 bases: TGTGCCAGCTCCCCTGACAGGGATAATTCACCCCTCCACTTT.

Comments on this clone: The conserved phenylalanine or tryptophan is not found at the CDR3 terminus, so this likely reflects a read error. Because the CDR3's place on the DNA is in doubt, the DNA is left out and the CDR3 is given as listed by TCRdb. The chain couples TRBV21-1 to TRBJ2-7; the D call in the table, TRBD2, was not verified against the DNA. TRBV21-1 is described as a pseudogene. The CDR3 has 11 residues if both end residues are counted. The CDR3 protein is CASSTPPDYYS.

The J gene is TRBJ2-2, the V gene TRBV27; D is uncertain. V was pared by 1 base and J by 4 bases, with 7 bases between. CDR1 and CDR2 from the germline V gene are MNHEY and SMNVEV (reference sequence). The CDR3 loop spans 14 amino acids. The CDR3 bases are TGTGCCAGCAGTTTATGGGCCCTCACCGGGGAGCTGTTTTTT. It codes for CASSLWALTGELFF.

V gene TRBV18 combines with J gene TRBJ1-2, with D unclear. The CDR3 runs to 15 residues. Trimming stripped 3 bases from V and 2 bases from J, with 13 bases between. Germline CDR1 KGHSH, CDR2 LQKENI. The CDR3 reads CASSPSAGRNYGYTF. DNA for the CDR3: TGTGCCAGCTCACCCTCAGCGGGGAGGAACTATGGCTACACCTTC. Complete variable domain (other parts from reference TRBV18 and TRBJ1-2): NAGVMQNPRHLVRRRGQEARLRCSPMKGHSHVYWYRQLPEEGLKFMVYLQKENIIDESGMPKERFSAEFPKEGPSILRIQQVVRGDSAAYFCASSPSAGRNYGYTFGSGTRLTVV.

The chain uses TRBV19 and TRBJ1-2; 7 bases match TRBD1. CDR3 length equals 15 residues. Looked up from germline, CDR1 is LNHDA and CDR2 is SQIVND (reference sequence). V lost 5 bases and J lost 1; bases outside the gene matches: 7. The CDR3 sequence is CASSRHRDSNYGYTF. The CDR3 coding sequence is TGTGCCAGTAGTCGCCACCGGGACAGTAACTATGGCTACACCTTC.

This clone has only one observation. The chain employs TRBV3-1 (or the pseudogene TRBV3-2) and TRBJ2-7, with 11 bases identical to TRBD2. From germline, CDR1 is LGHDT and CDR2 YNNKEL (reference sequence). V shed 1 base and J 0 bases; nucleotides not matched to a gene: 8. The CDR3 is made up of 18 amino acids. CDR3 bases: TGTGCCAGCAGCCAAGTGCCTAGCGGGAGGCTTCGCTCCTACGAGCAGTACTTC. Amino acids: CASSQVPSGRLRSYEQYF.

The chain combines TRBV7-2 with TRBJ2-3, with a weak D call TRBD2 (5 bases). Germline V gene sequence: CDR1 SGHTA, CDR2 FQGNSA. CDR3 size: 14 residues. V lost 2 bases to trimming and J lost 5 bases, with 11 bases between them. The CDR3 sequence is CASSLMLARDTQYF. For the CDR3, the DNA is TGTGCCAGCAGCTTAATGCTAGCAAGAGATACGCAGTATTTT. The full variable domain, with the rest looked up from reference TRBV7-2 and TRBJ2-3, is GAGVSQSPSNKVTEKGKDVELRCDPISGHTALYWYRQSLGQGLEFLIYFQGNSAPDKSGLPSDRFSAERTGGSVSTLTIQRTQQEDSAVYLCASSLMLARDTQYFGPGTRLTVL.

Written as DNA, the CDR3 is TGTGCCAGCTCGGACAGGGGGCTCGGAAACACCATATATTTT. This codes for CASSDRGLGNTIYF. The V gene is TRBV6-5, the J gene TRBJ1-3, with 11 bases matching TRBD1. This CDR3 region has 14 residues. Germline CDR1 is MNHEY and CDR2 is SVGAGI. The V gene end was trimmed by 8 bases and the J gene end by 4 bases; junction bases not matched to a gene: 4.

This chain links TRBV5-1 with TRBJ2-1; 9 positions agree with TRBD2. The V segment lost 2 bases and the J segment 4 bases; nucleotides outside the gene matches: 16. CDR3 length equals 19 residues. CDR1 is SGHRS, CDR2 YFSETQ, per germline. CDR3 sequence (DNA): TGCGCCAGCAGCTTCCCTAGACTAGCGGCAACACCTCATTACAATGAGCAGTTCTTC. Its translation is CASSFPRLAATPHYNEQFF. The full variable domain, completed using reference TRBV5-1 and TRBJ2-1, is KAGVTQTPRYLIKTRGQQVTLSCSPISGHRSVSWYQQTPGQGLQFLFEYFSETQRNKGNFPGRFSGRQFSNSRSEMNVSTLELGDSALYLCASSFPRLAATPHYNEQFFGPGTRLTVL.

The V gene is TRBV30, the J gene TRBJ2-1, with 14 bases that match TRBD2. After removal of 5 bases from V and 4 bases from J, the junction contained 13 bases not matched to a gene. CDR3 length: 18 amino acids. Germline V lookup: CDR1 GTSNPN, CDR2 SVGIG (reference sequence). CDR3 loop: CAWGGLAGANMLYNEQFF. The CDR3 coding sequence is TGTGCCTGGGGGGGACTAGCGGGAGCTAACATGCTGTACAATGAGCAGTTCTTC.

This clone is a singleton in its sample. Its ends do not fully match the called genes, so a read error is possible. The gene calls are TRBV4-3 and TRBJ1-5; 9 nucleotides align to TRBD1. This CDR3 is 17 amino acids long. The germline V gene encodes CDR1 LGHNA and CDR2 YSLEER. CDR3 nucleotides: TGCGCCAGCAGCCAAGTTTACTCGGACAGGGGAGATCATCCCCAGCATTTT. The encoded protein is CASSQVYSDRGDHPQHF.

This chain links TRBV5-4 with TRBJ2-5; no definite D call. Trimming cost V 0 bases and J 5 bases, with 11 bases left between them. Germline V CDR1 and CDR2: SGHNT, YYREEE (reference sequence). The CDR3 sequence is 14 residues long. In DNA, the CDR3 is TGTGCCAGCAGCTTGGGCAGTTATCTCGAGACCCAGTACTTC. Protein: CASSLGSYLETQYF. Using reference TRBV5-4 and TRBJ2-5 for the parts outside the CDR3, the full variable domain is ETGVTQSPTHLIKTRGQQVTLRCSSQSGHNTVSWYQQALGQGPQFIFQYYREEENGRGNFPPRFSGLQFPNYSSELNVNALELDDSALYLCASSLGSYLETQYFGPGTRLLVL.

This rearrangement joins TRBV25-1 to TRBJ2-1; 8 bases are a match to TRBD1. The CDR3 runs 15 residues. Unmatched junction bases numbered 9, after V lost 6 bases and J lost 5 bases. Germline V CDR1 and CDR2: MGHDK, SYGVNS. CDR3: CASSRPGGVNNEQFF. As DNA, the CDR3 is TGTGCCAGCAGCCGCCCAGGGGGCGTCAACAATGAGCAGTTCTTC.

The chain is built from TRBV9 and TRBJ2-2; TRBD2 aligns across 7 bases. Germline V gene data show CDR1 as SGDLS and CDR2 as YYNGEE. With V trimmed by 4 bases and J by 5 bases, 8 bases remained unmatched. The CDR3 is 15 amino acids. As DNA, the CDR3 is TGTGCCAGCAGCCCAGGGAGGGCCGGAACCGGGGAGCTGTTTTTT. Encoded protein: CASSPGRAGTGELFF.

The chain combines TRBV3-1 (or the pseudogene TRBV3-2) with TRBJ2-3; a weak D match, TRBD2 (5 bases). CDR1 LGHDT and CDR2 YNNKEL come from the germline V gene (reference sequence). The CDR3 loop spans 15 amino acids. V was pared by 4 bases and J by 2 bases, with 13 bases between. CDR3: CASSPSSLPTDTQYF. Written as DNA, the CDR3 is TGTGCCAGCAGCCCTAGCTCACTACCCACAGATACGCAGTATTTT.

The chain recombines TRBV7-2 with TRBJ2-1, with 11 bases aligning to TRBD2. This CDR3 has 17 residues. Unmatched junction bases numbered 8, after V lost 3 bases and J lost 4 bases. Germline V gene lookup returns CDR1 SGHTA and CDR2 FQGNSA. For the CDR3, the DNA is TGTGCCAGCAGCTTGGGCATAGCGGGGGGGCGGTACAATGAGCAGTTCTTC. Translated: CASSLGIAGGRYNEQFF. Using reference TRBV7-2 and TRBJ2-1 for the parts outside the CDR3, the full variable domain is GAGVSQSPSNKVTEKGKDVELRCDPISGHTALYWYRQSLGQGLEFLIYFQGNSAPDKSGLPSDRFSAERTGGSVSTLTIQRTQQEDSAVYLCASSLGIAGGRYNEQFFGPGTRLTVL.

This rearrangement joins TRBV5-1 to TRBJ1-4, with TRBD1 identical over 7 bases. The CDR3 runs to 14 residues. J gave up 2 bases and V 4 bases, and 2 bases lay outside the gene matches. The germline CDR1 and CDR2 sequences are SGHRS and YFSETQ. CDR3 loop: CASSPGQTNEKLFF. CDR3 sequence (DNA): TGCGCCAGCAGCCCGGGACAGACTAATGAAAAACTGTTTTTT.

The chain uses TRBV6-1 and TRBJ2-7, with D possibly TRBD2 on 6 matching bases. This CDR3 spans 14 amino acids. Trimming left V 3 bases short and J 3 bases short, with 12 bases between. Germline lookup yields CDR1 MNHNS and CDR2 SASEGT. The CDR3 protein is CASSDRDSYYEQYF. The CDR3 coding sequence is TGTGCCAGCAGTGACCGGGACTCTTACTACGAGCAGTACTTC.

The chain employs TRBV6-5 and TRBJ1-2; 10 bases are shared with TRBD1. CDR3 size: 14 residues. Germline CDR1 and CDR2: MNHEY and SVGAGI. V shed 5 bases, J shed 8 bases, and the junction held 8 bases outside the gene matches. The CDR3 loop is CASSQLTGGAGYTF. CDR3 bases: TGTGCCAGCAGTCAACTGACAGGGGGCGCGGGCTACACCTTC.

The chain links TRBV4-3 to TRBJ1-1; D not resolved. The CDR3 runs 16 residues. Trimming left V 0 bases short and J 0 bases short, with 11 bases between. Germline-derived CDR1 and CDR2 are LGHNA and YSLEER. CDR3 DNA sequence: TGCGCCAGCAGCCAAGATTACAGTTTCATGAACACTGAAGCTTTCTTT. Translated, it gives CASSQDYSFMNTEAFF.

This chain links TRBV27 with TRBJ2-7; 7 bases match TRBD1. The junction had 5 bases not matched to a gene; V was cut back by 3 bases and J by 0 bases. The CDR3 covers 15 residues. CDR1 and CDR2 (germline): MNHEY, SMNVEV (reference sequence). CDR3 protein: CASSLRTGFSYEQYF. The CDR3, as DNA: TGTGCCAGCAGTTTGAGGACAGGATTCTCCTACGAGCAGTACTTC.

In this sample, this clone turned up once. The rearrangement joins TRBV5-1 to TRBJ2-1; unclear D gene. Trimming stripped 6 bases from V and 6 bases from J, with 10 bases between. CDR3 size: 12 residues. From germline, CDR1 is SGHRS and CDR2 YFSETQ. The CDR3 coding sequence is TGCGCCAGCACCCCTCCCGGCAATGAGCAGTTCTTC. Translation gives CASTPPGNEQFF.

V and J are TRBV28 and TRBJ2-3; possibly TRBD2 for D (5 bases). The CDR3 runs to 15 residues. The germline V gene has CDR1 MDHEN and CDR2 SYDVKM. V lost 6 bases, J lost 3 bases, and 16 bases lay in between. CDR3 protein: CASSYDSPGTDTQYF. The CDR3 region has the DNA TGTGCCAGCAGCTACGATTCCCCGGGAACAGATACGCAGTATTTT.

This clone appeared a single time. J is TRBJ2-5 and V is TRBV2, with TRBD1 identical over 7 bases. The germline CDR1 and CDR2 sequences are SNHLY and FYNNEI. The CDR3 runs 13 residues. V was clipped by 9 bases and J by 2 bases; unmatched bases: 6. The CDR3 nucleotides read TGTGCCAGTACTCAGACAGGGCAAGAGACCCAGTACTTC. It yields the protein CASTQTGQETQYF.

The chain employs TRBV5-6 and TRBJ1-5; no clear D. The V gene's germline CDR1 is SGHDT and CDR2 YYEEEE. The V and J ends lost 2 bases and 0 bases respectively, with 15 bases between them. The CDR3 runs 17 residues. CDR3 in DNA: TGTGCCAGCAGCTTTTCGGGAGTGGGTCTTAGCAATCAGCCCCAGCATTTT. It encodes CASSFSGVGLSNQPQHF.

The rearrangement joins TRBV6-5 to TRBJ2-3, with TRBD2 matching 8 bases. Looked up from germline, CDR1 is MNHEY and CDR2 is SVGAGI. Trimming took 1 base from V and 5 from J; bases not matched to a gene: 8. The CDR3 runs 16 residues. The CDR3 DNA reads as TGTGCCAGCAGTTACTTGGCGGGGGGCGATTTAGATACGCAGTATTTT. It translates to CASSYLAGGDLDTQYF.

The rearrangement joins TRBV3-1 (or the pseudogene TRBV3-2) to TRBJ2-5; tentative D call: TRBD2 (6 bases). CDR3 size: 13 residues. Per germline, CDR1 LGHDT and CDR2 YNNKEL (reference sequence). Trimming cost V 5 bases and J 5 bases, with 12 bases left between them. CDR3 sequence (DNA): TGTGCCAGCAGCTTCATTGGGGGGGAGACCCAGTACTTC. Translating it yields CASSFIGGETQYF.

V is TRBV28 and J is TRBJ1-6; perhaps TRBD1 as D (5 bases). This CDR3 contains 15 residues. Germline CDR1 is MDHEN and CDR2 is SYDVKM. The germline V and J ends were trimmed by 6 bases and 7 bases, with 16 bases remaining between them. The CDR3 protein is CASSPSGRGNSPLHF. The CDR3 nucleotides are TGTGCCAGCAGCCCCTCGGGACGGGGGAATTCACCCCTCCACTTT.